This T cell receptor (beta chain) was captured by sequencing in a study of early T cells in non-severe SARS-CoV-2 infection. This clonotype was counted between two and nine times. Unique molecular identifiers were added to individual cDNA molecules. TCRdb processed the 5' RACE reads anew with MiXCR; each CDR3 protein has one entry. The sample consists of some 88,000 distinct CDR3 sequences, approximately 16% of them appearing once. The length of the CDR3 is 14 residues. With 5 bases clipped from V and 9 bases from J, the junction kept 9 bases outside the gene matches. V is TRBV12-3 or TRBV12-4 and J is TRBJ1-4; 7 nucleotides line up with TRBD1. The receptor comes from an adult who was a healthcare worker with PCR-confirmed SARS-CoV-2 infection or an uninfected control (not recorded which). The source was whole blood, collected at baseline. CDR3 sequence reads: CASSQQGSRKKLFF. The DNA for the CDR3 is TGTGCCAGCAGTCAACAGGGGAGTAGGAAAAAACTGTTTTTT.